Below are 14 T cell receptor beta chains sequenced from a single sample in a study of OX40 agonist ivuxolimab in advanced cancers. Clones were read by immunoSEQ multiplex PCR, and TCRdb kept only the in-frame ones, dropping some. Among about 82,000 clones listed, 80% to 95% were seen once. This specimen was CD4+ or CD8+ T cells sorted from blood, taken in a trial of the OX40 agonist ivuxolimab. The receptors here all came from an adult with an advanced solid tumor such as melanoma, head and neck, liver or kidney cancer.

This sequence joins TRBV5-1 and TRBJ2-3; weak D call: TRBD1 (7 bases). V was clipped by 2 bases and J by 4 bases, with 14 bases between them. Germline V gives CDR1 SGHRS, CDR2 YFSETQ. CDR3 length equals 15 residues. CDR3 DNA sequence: TGCGCCAGCAGCTTTAGTGGCAGGGGGGCAGATACGCAGTATTTT. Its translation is CASSFSGRGADTQYF. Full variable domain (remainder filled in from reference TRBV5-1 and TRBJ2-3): KAGVTQTPRYLIKTRGQQVTLSCSPISGHRSVSWYQQTPGQGLQFLFEYFSETQRNKGNFPGRFSGRQFSNSRSEMNVSTLELGDSALYLCASSFSGRGADTQYFGPGTRLTVL.

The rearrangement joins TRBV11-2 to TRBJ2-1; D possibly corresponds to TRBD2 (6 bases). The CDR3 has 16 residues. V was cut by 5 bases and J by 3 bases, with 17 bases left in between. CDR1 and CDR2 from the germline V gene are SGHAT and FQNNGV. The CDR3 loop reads CASSPRRDSHYNEQFF. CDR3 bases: TGTGCCAGCAGCCCGCGCAGGGACTCCCACTACAATGAGCAGTTCTTC.

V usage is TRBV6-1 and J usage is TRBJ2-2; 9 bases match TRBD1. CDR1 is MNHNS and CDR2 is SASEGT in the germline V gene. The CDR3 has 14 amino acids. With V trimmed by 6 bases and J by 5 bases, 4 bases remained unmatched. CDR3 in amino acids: CASSTGGGTGELFF. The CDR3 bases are TGTGCCAGCAGCACAGGGGGCGGGACCGGGGAGCTGTTTTTT.

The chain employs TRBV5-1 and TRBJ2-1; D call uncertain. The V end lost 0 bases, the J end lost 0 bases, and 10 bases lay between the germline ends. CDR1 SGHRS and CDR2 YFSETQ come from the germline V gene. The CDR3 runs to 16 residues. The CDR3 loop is CASSLGRTSSYNEQFF. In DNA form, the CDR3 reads TGCGCCAGCAGCTTGGGCCGGACGAGCTCCTACAATGAGCAGTTCTTC.

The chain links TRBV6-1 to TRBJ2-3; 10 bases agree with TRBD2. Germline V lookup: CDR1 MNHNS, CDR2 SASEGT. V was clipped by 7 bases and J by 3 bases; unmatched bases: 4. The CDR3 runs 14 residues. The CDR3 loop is CASKASGSTDTQYF. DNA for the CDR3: TGTGCCAGCAAGGCTAGCGGGAGTACAGATACGCAGTATTTT.

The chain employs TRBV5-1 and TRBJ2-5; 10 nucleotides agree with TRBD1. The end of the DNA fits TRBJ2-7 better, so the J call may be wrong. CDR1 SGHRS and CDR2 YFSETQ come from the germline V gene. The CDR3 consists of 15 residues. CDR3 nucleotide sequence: TGCGCCAGCAGCTTGGCCTTGGACAGGGGGTACGAGCAGTACTTC. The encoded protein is CASSLALDRGYEQYF.

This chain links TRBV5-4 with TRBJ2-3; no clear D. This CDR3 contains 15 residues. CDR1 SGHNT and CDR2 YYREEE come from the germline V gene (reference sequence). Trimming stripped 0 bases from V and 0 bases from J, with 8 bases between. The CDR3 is CASSLEQASTDTQYF. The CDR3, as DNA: TGTGCCAGCAGCTTGGAACAAGCAAGCACAGATACGCAGTATTTT.

The DNA for the CDR3 is TGTGCCAGCTCACCACCGGGGGGCTACGAGCAGTACTTC. Protein: CASSPPGGYEQYF. The chain couples TRBV18 to TRBJ2-7; possibly TRBD2 for D (6 bases). Between the trimmed V and J ends, which lost 0 bases and 3 bases, there was a span of 6 bases. Germline V CDR1 and CDR2: KGHSH, LQKENI. CDR3 size: 13 residues.

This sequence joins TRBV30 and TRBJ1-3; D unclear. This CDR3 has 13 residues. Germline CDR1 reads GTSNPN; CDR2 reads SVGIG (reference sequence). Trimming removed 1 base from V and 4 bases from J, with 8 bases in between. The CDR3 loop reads CAWSGALGNTIYF. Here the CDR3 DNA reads TGTGCCTGGAGTGGGGCGCTAGGAAACACCATATATTTT.

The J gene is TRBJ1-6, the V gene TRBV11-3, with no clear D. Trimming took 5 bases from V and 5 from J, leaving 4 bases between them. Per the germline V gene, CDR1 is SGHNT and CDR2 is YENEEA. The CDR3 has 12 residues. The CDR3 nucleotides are TGTGCCAGCAGCGTCAATAATTCACCCCTCCACTTT. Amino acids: CASSVNNSPLHF.

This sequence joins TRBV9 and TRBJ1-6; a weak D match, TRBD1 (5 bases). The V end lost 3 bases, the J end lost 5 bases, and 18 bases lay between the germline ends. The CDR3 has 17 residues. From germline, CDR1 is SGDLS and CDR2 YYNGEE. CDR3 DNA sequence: TGTGCCAGCAGCGAAAGGGACGACCACAGAAATAATTCACCCCTCCACTTT. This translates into CASSERDDHRNNSPLHF.

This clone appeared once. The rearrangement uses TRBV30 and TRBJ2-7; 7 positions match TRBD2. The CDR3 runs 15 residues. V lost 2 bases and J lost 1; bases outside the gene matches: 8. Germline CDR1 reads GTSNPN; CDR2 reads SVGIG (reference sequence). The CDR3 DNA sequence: TGTGCCTGGAGTAGGATAGCGGGCGCGTCCTACGAGCAGTACTTC. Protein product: CAWSRIAGASYEQYF.

The CDR3 loop reads CASSRDRPPYEQYF. The CDR3 DNA follows: TGTGCCAGCAGTAGGGACAGGCCCCCCTACGAGCAGTACTTC. The rearrangement links TRBV6-5 to TRBJ2-7, with 8 bases identical to TRBD1. The germline gives CDR1 MNHEY, CDR2 SVGAGI. V lost 5 bases and J lost 2; bases outside the gene matches: 5. The CDR3 is made up of 14 amino acids.

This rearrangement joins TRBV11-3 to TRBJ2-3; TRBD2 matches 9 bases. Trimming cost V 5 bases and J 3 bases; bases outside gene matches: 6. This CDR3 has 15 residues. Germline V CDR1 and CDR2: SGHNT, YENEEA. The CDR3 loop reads CASSAIAGVTDTQYF. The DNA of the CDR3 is TGTGCCAGCAGCGCCATAGCGGGAGTAACAGATACGCAGTATTTT. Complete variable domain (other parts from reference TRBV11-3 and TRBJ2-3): EAGVVQSPRYKIIEKKQPVAFWCNPISGHNTLYWYLQNLGQGPELLIRYENEEAVDDSQLPKDRFSAERLKGVDSTLKIQPAELGDSAVYLCASSAIAGVTDTQYFGPGTRLTVL.